Listed below are T cell receptor beta chains from one sample, sequenced in a study of blood T cell repertoires in COVID-19. Measured with immunoSEQ multiplex PCR; TCRdb has only the in-frame clones, and not every one. The sample consists of tens of thousands of clones, less than 80% of them appearing once. Sequencing was done on a sample of peripheral blood. All receptors derive from a man in his sixties with acute or convalescent COVID-19. CDR3s leave out the opening cysteine and the closing phenylalanine or tryptophan. Not every row has a clone size; where given, it reads once, few, many or a size class.

>TRBV27|NA
ASSLSATSSYNEQF
>TRBV11-3|NA
ASSLDRSPLAKNIQY
>TRBV4-3|NA
ASSQVGVLGNTIY
>TRBV5-1|NA
ASSLGGNTNTGELF
>TRBV5-4|NA
ASSPGLGNEQF
>TRBV7-9|NA
ASSLNRVGQETQY
>TRBV2|NA
ASSFTQGANEKLF
>TRBV28|NA
ASSSQGTSGNAGQY
>TRBV19|NA
ASSISVILTGELF
>TRBV19|NA
ASSRTGELF
>TRBV6-1|few
ASSEGGIGNTIY
>TRBV25-1|NA
ASSSGSVQHGELF
>TRBV27|few
ASSGQEGRRGEAF
>TRBV6-5|NA
ASSTTGANVLT
>TRBV4-2|NA
ASSQGHQQNTEAF
>TRBV24-1|NA
ATSDPTSGMSYNEQF
>TRBV19|NA
ASRDRGLNGYT
>TRBV2|NA
ASSPTQGYEQY
>TRBV3-1/TRBV3-2|NA
ASSPGTGGASPLH
>TRBV6-5|NA
ASGERGDTQY
>TRBV5-8|few
ASSLGQPSQETQY
>TRBV10-1|NA
ASRGETQY
>TRBV27|NA
ASSLSRGGALKEQF
>TRBV5-1|NA
ASSLTGENSPLH
>TRBV11-2|NA
ASSSSAYYEQY
>TRBV27|NA
ASKPTSPDYGYT
>TRBV2|once
ASIPGLAGNSGTQY
>TRBV6-1|NA
ASSDRAYHQPQH
>TRBV27|NA
ASSRKSPQDEQF
>TRBV7-3|once
ASSLMSLSVYNEQF
>TRBV27|NA
ASSLNFWGQVSYNEQF
>TRBV7-2|NA
ASSLALRAGTEAF
>TRBV29-1|few
SVEAMRGESGYT
>TRBV11-3|NA
ASSRGANEQF
>TRBV14|NA
ASSQDGGLVTDTQY
>TRBV5-1|NA
ASSSRDYYNEQF
>TRBV7-2|NA
ASSLDQGGDTEAF
>TRBV24-1|NA
ATSDFGGYEQY